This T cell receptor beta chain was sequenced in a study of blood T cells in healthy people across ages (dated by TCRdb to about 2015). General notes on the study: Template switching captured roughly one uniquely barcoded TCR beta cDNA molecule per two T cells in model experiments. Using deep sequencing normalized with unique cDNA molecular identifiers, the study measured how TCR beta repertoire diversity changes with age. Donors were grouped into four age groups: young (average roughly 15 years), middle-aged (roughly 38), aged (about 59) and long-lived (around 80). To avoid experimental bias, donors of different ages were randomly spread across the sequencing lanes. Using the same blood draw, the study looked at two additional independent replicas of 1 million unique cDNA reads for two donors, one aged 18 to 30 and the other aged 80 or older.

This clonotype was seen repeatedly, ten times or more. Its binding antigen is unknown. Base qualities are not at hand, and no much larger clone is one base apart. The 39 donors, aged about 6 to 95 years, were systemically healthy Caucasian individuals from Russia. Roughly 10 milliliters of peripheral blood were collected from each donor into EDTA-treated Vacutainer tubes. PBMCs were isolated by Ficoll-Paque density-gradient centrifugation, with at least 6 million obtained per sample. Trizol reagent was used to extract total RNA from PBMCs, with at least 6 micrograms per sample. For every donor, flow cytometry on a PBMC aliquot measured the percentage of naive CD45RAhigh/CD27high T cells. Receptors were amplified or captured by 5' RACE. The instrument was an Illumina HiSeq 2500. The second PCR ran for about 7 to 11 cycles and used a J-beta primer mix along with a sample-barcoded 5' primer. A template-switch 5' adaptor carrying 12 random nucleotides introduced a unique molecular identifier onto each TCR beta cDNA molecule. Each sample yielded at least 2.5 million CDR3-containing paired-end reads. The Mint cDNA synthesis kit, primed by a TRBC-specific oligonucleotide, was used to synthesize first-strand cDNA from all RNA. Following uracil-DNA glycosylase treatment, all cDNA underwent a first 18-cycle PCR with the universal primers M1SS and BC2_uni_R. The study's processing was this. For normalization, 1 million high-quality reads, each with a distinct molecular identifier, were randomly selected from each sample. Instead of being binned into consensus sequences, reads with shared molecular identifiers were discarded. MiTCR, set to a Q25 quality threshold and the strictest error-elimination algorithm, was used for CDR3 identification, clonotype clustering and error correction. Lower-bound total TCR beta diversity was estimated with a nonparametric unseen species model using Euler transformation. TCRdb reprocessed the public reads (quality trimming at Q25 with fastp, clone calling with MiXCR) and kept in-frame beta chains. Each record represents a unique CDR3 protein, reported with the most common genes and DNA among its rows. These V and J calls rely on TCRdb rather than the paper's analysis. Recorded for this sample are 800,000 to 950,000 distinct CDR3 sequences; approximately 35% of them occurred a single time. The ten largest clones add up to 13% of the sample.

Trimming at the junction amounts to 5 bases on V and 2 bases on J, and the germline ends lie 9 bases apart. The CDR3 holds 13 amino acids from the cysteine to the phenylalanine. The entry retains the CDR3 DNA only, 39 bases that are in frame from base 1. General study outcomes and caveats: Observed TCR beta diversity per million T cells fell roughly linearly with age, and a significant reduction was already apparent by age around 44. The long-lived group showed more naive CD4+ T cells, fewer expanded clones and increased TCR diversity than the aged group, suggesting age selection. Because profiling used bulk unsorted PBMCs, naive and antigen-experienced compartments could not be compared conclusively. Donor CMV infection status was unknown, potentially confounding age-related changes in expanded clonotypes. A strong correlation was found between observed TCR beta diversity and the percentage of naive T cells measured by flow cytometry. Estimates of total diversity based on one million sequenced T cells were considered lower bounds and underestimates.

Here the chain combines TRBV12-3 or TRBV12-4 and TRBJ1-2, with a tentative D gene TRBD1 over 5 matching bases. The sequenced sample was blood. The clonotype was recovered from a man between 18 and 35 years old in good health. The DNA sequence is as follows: TGTGCCAGCAGTAAAGGGACGAACTATGGCTACACCTTC. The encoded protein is CASSKGTNYGYTF.